This is a list of T cell receptor beta chains from one sample in a study of shared clonotypes between healthy human individuals. Sequenced by immunoSEQ multiplex PCR; TCRdb stores in-frame clones only, minus some. Of some 2 million clones listed, less than 95% are singletons. The sequenced material came from naive CD8+ T cells sorted from blood. These receptors all stem from a man aged 18 to 30 in good health. Both conserved end residues are part of each CDR3. Each record gives: CDR3 length, V gene, J gene, CDR3 protein.

12	TRBV5-4	TRBJ2-1	CASSLVSDEQFF
14	TRBV9	TRBJ1-1	CASSRTGMNTEAFF
15	TRBV7-9	TRBJ1-4	CASSLTGQGFEKLFF
16	TRBV15	TRBJ2-1	CATSKVGGSSYNEQFF
16	TRBV27	TRBJ2-5	CASGAFPRAGDETQYF
12	TRBV29-1	TRBJ2-7	CSIGQNSYEQYF
15	TRBV4-1	TRBJ2-3	CASSQAHPSTDTQYF
16	TRBV29-1	TRBJ1-1	CSTEVDRGKGDTEAFF
15	TRBV11-3	TRBJ2-5	CASSDYREGGETQYF
15	TRBV7-9	TRBJ2-5	CASSPRSGNQETQYF
14	TRBV7-2	TRBJ2-1	CASSLLQLYNEQFF
15	TRBV4-1	TRBJ2-7	CASSQAGTAAYEQYF
18	TRBV11-2	TRBJ2-1	CASSLEWGGLAQQNEQFF
15	TRBV7-9	TRBJ2-7	CASSPPGGGSYEQYF
13	TRBV29-1	TRBJ2-7	CSVDVGSAYEQYF
15	TRBV27	TRBJ2-2	CASSLIAGPTGELFF
14	TRBV13	TRBJ2-3	CASRDTSSTDTQYF
17	TRBV28	TRBJ2-3	CASSSGQGALGADTQYF
15	TRBV2	TRBJ2-5	CASSTLRDYQETQYF
16	TRBV5-8	TRBJ1-4	CASSAHRTLRGEKLFF
16	TRBV10-2	TRBJ2-7	CASSDPDGFFTYEQYF
15	TRBV25-1	TRBJ2-5	CASSDYTMAEETQYF
14	TRBV11-2	TRBJ1-2	CASRSTGTGTGYTF
18	TRBV28	TRBJ1-4	CASRLRFSGTGINEKLFF
13	TRBV7-9	TRBJ2-7	CASSLHGAQEQYF
15	TRBV9	TRBJ1-3	CASSVEGVSGNTIYF
11	TRBV2	TRBJ2-7	CAILQGPEQYF
14	TRBV11-2	TRBJ1-1	CASSLGHRNTEAFF
15	TRBV9	TRBJ1-2	CASSVDVTGVYGYTF
13	TRBV4-3	TRBJ2-5	CASSQESGETQYF
14	TRBV7-7	TRBJ2-5	CASSWTGGQETQYF
16	TRBV7-9	TRBJ2-7	CASSLPQGSGSYEQYF
16	TRBV7-8	TRBJ2-7	CASLGDLSDSSYEQYF
14	TRBV2	TRBJ2-1	CASSGQIGYNEQFF
12	TRBV7-9	TRBJ2-1	CASSGTGHEQFF
11	TRBV25-1	TRBJ2-3	CASSEADTQYF
14	TRBV21-1	TRBJ1-2	CATLRALIFYGYTF
14	TRBV14	TRBJ1-1	CASSVWTGDTEAFF
13	TRBV25-1	TRBJ1-1	CASRGQGNTEAFF
14	TRBV7-8	TRBJ2-7	CASSLGRATYEQYF
14	TRBV30	TRBJ2-7	CAWSSGTAVVEQYF
15	TRBV6-6	TRBJ2-5	CASGVFNSGRETQYF
16	TRBV4-2	TRBJ2-3	CASSQETGQTTDTQYF
15	TRBV6-1	TRBJ1-5	CASSKLTGLDQPQHF
17	TRBV7-2	TRBJ2-7	CASSNGFDAGPTYEQYF
13	TRBV6-5	TRBJ1-4	CASSLDRGEKLFF
14	TRBV6-1	TRBJ2-7	CASASGPGFYEQYF
12	TRBV30	TRBJ2-2	CAWKEGYGELFF
13	TRBV6-6	TRBJ2-2	CASSIWKSGELFF
15	TRBV11-2	TRBJ2-5	CASSLQVDAWETQYF
13	TRBV10-1	TRBJ2-7	CASSNEIGKEQYF
13	TRBV19	TRBJ2-3	CASSRDSADTQYF
17	TRBV25-1	TRBJ2-5	CASSAFLGKGHLETQYF
17	TRBV7-8	TRBJ2-1	CASSLWHFSVTYNEQFF
14	TRBV10-2	TRBJ2-3	CASSLELRTDTQYF
13	TRBV19	TRBJ2-2	CASSILATGELFF
13	TRBV6-1	TRBJ2-7	CASSEDGAYEQYF
15	TRBV4-3	TRBJ2-7	CASSQDEGEGYEQYF
16	TRBV7-2	TRBJ2-2	CASSSGLATNTGELFF